This T cell receptor (beta chain) came from a study of identical twins. The table lists this clonotype with a count of one. Using its own MiXCR run on the 5' RACE reads, TCRdb lists one record per CDR3 protein. The table has roughly 750,000 distinct CDR3 sequences, about 20% seen once. The trim removed 6 bases at V and 1 base at J, leaving 7 bases unmatched. The CDR3 is made up of 15 amino acids. The V gene's germline CDR1 is SGHTA and CDR2 FQGTGA. The sample was also linked to a second study, of T cells expressing NK-cell markers.

Input material: PBMCs. The chain has TRBV7-3 and TRBJ2-3, with TRBD1 matching over 7 bases. This sequence originates from a woman aged 18-35 years in good health. The CDR3 here is CASRSVGTGTDTQYF. CDR3 DNA: TGTGCCAGCAGGTCCGTGGGGACAGGCACAGATACGCAGTATTTT.